The sequence of this T cell receptor (beta chain) was determined in a study of T cell repertoires in cytomegalovirus infection (dated by TCRdb to 2018 to 2020). Study-level background: Donor HLA type was relevant to the analysis, as public TCR beta signatures indicated carriage of CMV infection together with the matching HLA type. The paper's findings and limits, for the study overall: Carriers of CMV infection plus the relevant HLA type were discriminated by the cumulative frequency of public TCR beta family members in the study cohort and in an independent roughly 400-donor cohort. In the ex vivo response, HLA-C-restricted CMV-specific TCR beta clonotypes were dominant, and in two of eight donors the single most frequent clonotype came from this HLA-C-restricted group.

The listed sequencing device is Illumina HiSeq 1500. Using fastp at Q25 and MiXCR, TCRdb reprocessed the public reads and kept productive beta chains. Rows are combined by CDR3 protein, so each entry shows the most common genes and DNA. The sample table records approximately 170,000 distinct CDR3 sequences; about a sixth of these occur just once. The ten largest clones capture approximately 19% of the sample. This clonotype occurred a few times. Its antigen has not been determined. Relative to the germline gene, one junction end is altered; a read error may explain this. The CDR3 runs 14 amino acids, cysteine and phenylalanine included. The only DNA kept is the CDR3, 42 bases in frame from the first base. The germline V gene (reference sequence) gives CDR1 as DFQATT and CDR2 as SNEGSKA.

The source of this sequence is a human donor in good health (CMV status not recorded). Some clones in this sample may be carry-over from other donors' samples. The chain joins TRBV20-1 to TRBJ2-7; the D gene lacks a confident call. Sequencing was performed on CD8+ T cells from PBMCs. For the CDR3, the sequence is CSARDLGPSDEQYF. Read as DNA, the sequence is TGCAGTGCTAGAGATCTGGGCCCCTCCGACGAGCAGTACTTC.